The clone carrying this T cell receptor beta chain was seen repeatedly, ten times or more. Its antigen is still unknown. This sample is drawn from a study of blood T cells in healthy people across ages. General observations from the study: Estimates drawn from one million T cells were deemed to understate diversity.

The use of a sample-barcoded 5' primer and a J-beta primer mix characterized a second PCR of roughly 7 to 11 cycles. Researchers report that a template-switch adaptor with 12 random nucleotides tagged each cDNA molecule. TCRdb independently ran MiXCR on the 5' RACE reads; one entry per CDR3 protein. Of more than 800,000 distinct CDR3 sequences listed, 29% are singletons. Researchers isolated at least 7 million PBMCs per sample. This CDR3 has 14 amino acids. The V and J ends lost 2 bases and 7 bases, in that order; junction bases with no gene match: 4. The germline CDR1 and CDR2 sequences are MDHEN and SYDVKM.

The J gene is TRBJ2-4, the V gene TRBV28; 8 nucleotides agree with TRBD1. This sequence originates from a woman older than 75 in good health. The specimen sequenced was blood. The chain's CDR3 is CASSLTGGRNIQYF. For the CDR3, the DNA is TGTGCCAGCAGTTTAACAGGGGGGAGGAACATTCAGTACTTC.